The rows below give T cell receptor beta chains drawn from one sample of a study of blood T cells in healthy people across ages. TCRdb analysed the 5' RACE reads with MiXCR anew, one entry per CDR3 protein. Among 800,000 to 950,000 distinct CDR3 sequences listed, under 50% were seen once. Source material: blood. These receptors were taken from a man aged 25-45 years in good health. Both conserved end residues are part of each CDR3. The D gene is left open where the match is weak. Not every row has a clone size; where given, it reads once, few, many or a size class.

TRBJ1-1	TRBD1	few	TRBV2	TGTGCCAGCACCGGGGCTCGACAGGGCGTTTTGAACACTGAAGCTTTCTTT	CASTGARQGVLNTEAFF
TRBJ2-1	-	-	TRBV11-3	TGTGCCAGCAGCTCCCGGGACGATAGCTCCTACAATGAGCAGTTCTTC	CASSSRDDSSYNEQFF
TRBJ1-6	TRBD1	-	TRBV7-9	TGTGCCAGCAGGTTCCAGGGGGCTCGGAATTCACCCCTCCACTTT	CASRFQGARNSPLHF
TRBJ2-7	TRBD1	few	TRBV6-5	TGTGCCAGCATCGACAGGGGGGCGTCCTACGAGCAGTACTTC	CASIDRGASYEQYF
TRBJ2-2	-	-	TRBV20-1	TGCAGTGTAAGACCGGAACAGCTAAACACCGGGGAGCTGTTTTTT	CSVRPEQLNTGELFF
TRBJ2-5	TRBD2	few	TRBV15	TGTGCCACCAGCAGAGATCTATTGAGCGGGGGCCCAGAGACCCAGTACTTC	CATSRDLLSGGPETQYF
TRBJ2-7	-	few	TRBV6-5	TGTGCCAGCAGTTACTCGGACGGGAGCTCCTACGAGCAGTACTTC	CASSYSDGSSYEQYF
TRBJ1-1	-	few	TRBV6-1	TGTGCCAGCAGCAGAGGGGGGCCGAACACTGAAGCTTTCTTT	CASSRGGPNTEAFF
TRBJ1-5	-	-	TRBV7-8	TGTGCCAGCAGCTCAGTACCAGGAATCAGCAATCAGCTCCAGCATTTT	CASSSVPGISNQLQHF
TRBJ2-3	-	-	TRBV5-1	TGCGCCAGCAGCTTTAATTCGGGGCTCGATACGCAGTATTTT	CASSFNSGLDTQYF
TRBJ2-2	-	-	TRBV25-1	TGTGCCAGCAGTGAACTGGCCTACACCGGGGAGCTGTTTTTT	CASSELAYTGELFF
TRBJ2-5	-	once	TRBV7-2	TGTGCCGGCAGCTTAGAGATCGGACAAGAGACCCAGTACTTC	CAGSLEIGQETQYF
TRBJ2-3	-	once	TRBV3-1	TGTGCCAGCAGCCAAGGCACGAGTCCCACAGATACGCAGTATTTT	CASSQGTSPTDTQYF
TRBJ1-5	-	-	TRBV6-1	TGTGCCAGCAGTGAAGTGGTGACAGTAAGCAATCAGCCCCAGCATTTT	CASSEVVTVSNQPQHF
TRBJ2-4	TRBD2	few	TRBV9	TGTGCCAGCAGGGCGGGACTAGTTGATGTAGCCAAAAACATTCAGTACTTC	CASRAGLVDVAKNIQYF
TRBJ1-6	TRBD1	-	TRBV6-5	TGTGCCAGCAGTTACTCAGCCGGGGACAGGGGAAGTCCGTATTCACCCCTCCACTTT	CASSYSAGDRGSPYSPLHF
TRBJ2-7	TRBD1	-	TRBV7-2	TGTGCCAGCAAGGGCGCAGGGGGCGGCTACGAGCAGTACTTC	CASKGAGGGYEQYF
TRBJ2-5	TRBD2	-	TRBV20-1	TGCAGTGCTAGAGATCTTAGCGGGGGGGCTTCAGAGACCCAGTACTTC	CSARDLSGGASETQYF
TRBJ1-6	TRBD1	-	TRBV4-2	TGTGCCAGCAGCCAAGAACGGCGTCAGGGGGGTGGCTCCTATAATTCACCCCTCCACTTT	CASSQERRQGGGSYNSPLHF
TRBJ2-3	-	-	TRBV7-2	TGTGCCAGCAGCTTCGGCGGGGGCACGGGCACAGATACGCAGTATTTT	CASSFGGGTGTDTQYF
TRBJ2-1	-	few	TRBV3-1	TGTGCCAGCAGGCCCACTGGTTACAATGAGCAGTTCTTC	CASRPTGYNEQFF
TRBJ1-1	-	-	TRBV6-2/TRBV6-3	TGTGCCAGCAGGGACGTGAACACTGAAGCTTTCTTT	CASRDVNTEAFF
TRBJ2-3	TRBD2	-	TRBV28	TGTGCCAGCAGTAAGACTAGCGGGGGGAACACAGATACGCAGTATTTT	CASSKTSGGNTDTQYF
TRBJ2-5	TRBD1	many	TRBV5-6	TGTGCCAGCAGCTCCTATAACAGGGGAGAGACCCAGTACTTC	CASSSYNRGETQYF
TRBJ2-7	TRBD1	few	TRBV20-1	TGCAGTGCTAGCAGGACAGGGGGCAGAGGAAATCCCTACGAGCAGTACTTC	CSASRTGGRGNPYEQYF
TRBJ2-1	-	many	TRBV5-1	TGCGCCAGCCGCCCGGGGGTAAACTCCTACAATGAGCAGTTCTTC	CASRPGVNSYNEQFF
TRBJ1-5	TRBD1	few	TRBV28	TGTGCCAGCAGTTCCACAGGGGTGAGCAATCAGCCCCAGCATTTT	CASSSTGVSNQPQHF